The source of this T cell receptor beta chain is a study of T cell responses to AZD1222 COVID-19 vaccine. General observations from the study: Close to half of spike-specific TCRs reportedly recognize unmutated variant regions. Spike-specific TCRs gained breadth and depth after people received two AZD1222 doses. The sample set comprised mostly white British donors with more females, and clonal diversity was possibly underestimated.

About this clone: The antigen remains unidentified.

Some clones are missing from TCRdb's copy, which holds only in-frame ones; the method was immunoSEQ multiplex PCR. The sample contains nearly 80,000 clones, more than 70% of which appear only once. The CDR3 has 14 residues. V lost 3 bases, J lost 6 bases, and 12 bases lay in between. Germline V gene data show CDR1 as MGHDK and CDR2 as SYGVNS. The sample in question was peripheral blood, obtained on day 0 of AZD1222 vaccination. The chain recombines TRBV25-1 with TRBJ2-1; D possibly uses TRBD1 or TRBD2 (5 bases each). The receptor comes from an adult in good health. In DNA form, the CDR3 reads TGTGCCAGCAGTGAGGGGGTCACCTCCAATGAGCAGTTCTTC. It specifies CASSEGVTSNEQFF.